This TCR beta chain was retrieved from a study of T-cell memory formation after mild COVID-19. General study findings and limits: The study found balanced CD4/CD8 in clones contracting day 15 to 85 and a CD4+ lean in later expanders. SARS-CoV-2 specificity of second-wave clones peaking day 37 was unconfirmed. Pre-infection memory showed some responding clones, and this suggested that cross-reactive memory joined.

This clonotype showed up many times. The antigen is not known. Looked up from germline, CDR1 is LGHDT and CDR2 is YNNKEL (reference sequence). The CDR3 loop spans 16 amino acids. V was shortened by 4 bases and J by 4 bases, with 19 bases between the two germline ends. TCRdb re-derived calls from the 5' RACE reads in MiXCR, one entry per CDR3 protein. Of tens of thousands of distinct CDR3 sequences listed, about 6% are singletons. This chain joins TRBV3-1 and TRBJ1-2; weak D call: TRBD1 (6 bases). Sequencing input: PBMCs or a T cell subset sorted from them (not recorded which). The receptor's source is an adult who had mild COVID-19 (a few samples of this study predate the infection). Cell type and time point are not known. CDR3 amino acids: CASSRTAHAGSYGYTF. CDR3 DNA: TGTGCCAGCAGCCGGACAGCCCATGCGGGATCCTATGGCTACACCTTC.